A single TCR beta chain is shown here with its context. What it binds is not known. V lost 3 bases to trimming and J lost 1 base, with 10 bases between them. The CDR3 consists of 15 residues. Germline CDR1 reads MGHRA; CDR2 reads YSYEKL. Measured with immunoSEQ multiplex PCR; TCRdb has only the in-frame clones, and not every one. Here the sample spans some 64,000 clones, 80% being singletons. This record belongs to a study of a mutant IDH1 vaccine in newly diagnosed glioma. Study-wide background: Antecedent treatment encompassed radiotherapy, temozolomide, or their combination; the majority received both.

Findings of the study overall: 85% to 95% of patients showed vaccine-induced immune responses across multiple MHC alleles.

The time point was: week 11, during vaccination. Vaccination comprised doses that each held 300 ug of mutant IDH1 20-mer peptide, plus topical imiquimod. The sequencing here drew on PBMCs, taken from a glioma patient whose treatment included an IDH1 peptide vaccine. The V gene is TRBV4-1, the J gene TRBJ1-5; TRBD1 might be the D (5 bases). The clonotype comes from a man aged 50 or older with glioma. The CDR3 loop is CASSHGRVSNQPQHF. CDR3 DNA sequence: TGCGCCAGCAGCCATGGCAGGGTGAGCAATCAGCCCCAGCATTTT.